This is a list of T cell receptor beta chains from one sample in a study of identical twins. TCRdb re-called the 5' RACE reads through MiXCR, storing one row per CDR3 protein. The sample holds approximately 670,000 distinct CDR3 sequences, roughly 6% seen once. Sequencing used naive T cells sorted from blood. Source of these receptors: a man aged 18 to 29 in good health. Each CDR3 is given with its conserved first and last residue. The D gene is left open where the match is weak. A row's size may be missing; if present it is once, few, many or a size class.

V: TRBV25-1
D: NA
J: TRBJ2-1
size: NA
CDR3: CASSPRGGQLYNEQFF
DNA: TGTGCCAGCAGCCCCCGGGGGGGACAGCTATACAATGAGCAGTTCTTC

V: TRBV5-1
D: NA
J: TRBJ2-1
size: many
CDR3: CASLKDSYNEQFF
DNA: TGCGCCAGCCTAAAGGACAGTTACAATGAGCAGTTCTTC

V: TRBV29-1
D: NA
J: TRBJ1-5
size: NA
CDR3: CSVEEGGSNQPQHF
DNA: TGCAGCGTTGAAGAGGGGGGTAGCAATCAGCCCCAGCATTTT

V: TRBV3-1
D: TRBD2
J: TRBJ2-1
size: NA
CDR3: CASSQGTRVDEQFF
DNA: TGTGCCAGCAGCCAAGGGACTAGAGTCGATGAGCAGTTCTTC

V: TRBV12-3/TRBV12-4
D: NA
J: TRBJ1-2
size: many
CDR3: CASSFRQSGYTF
DNA: TGTGCCAGCAGTTTTAGGCAGTCTGGCTACACCTTC

V: TRBV30
D: NA
J: TRBJ2-1
size: few
CDR3: CAWSSRDPGRPFF
DNA: TGTGCCTGGAGTTCCCGGGACCCTGGGCGTCCGTTCTTC

V: TRBV10-3
D: NA
J: TRBJ1-1
size: many
CDR3: CAIRQDRIAEAFF
DNA: TGTGCCATCAGGCAAGACAGGATTGCTGAAGCTTTCTTT

V: TRBV4-3
D: TRBD1
J: TRBJ2-7
size: many
CDR3: CASSHRDRGYEQYF
DNA: TGCGCCAGCAGCCACAGGGACAGGGGATACGAGCAGTACTTC

V: TRBV2
D: TRBD1
J: TRBJ1-2
size: many
CDR3: CASSDSGGFGGYTF
DNA: TGTGCCAGCAGTGACTCAGGGGGCTTCGGTGGCTACACCTTC

V: TRBV5-5
D: NA
J: TRBJ2-1
size: many
CDR3: CASSSLGRSSYNEQFF
DNA: TGTGCCAGCAGCTCCCTAGGGCGGAGCTCCTACAATGAGCAGTTCTTC

V: TRBV27
D: NA
J: TRBJ2-2
size: many
CDR3: CASSYGPNTGELFF
DNA: TGTGCCAGCAGTTACGGACCAAACACCGGGGAGCTGTTTTTT

V: TRBV10-3
D: TRBD2
J: TRBJ2-7
size: many
CDR3: CAISAGTSGYYEQYF
DNA: TGTGCCATCAGTGCAGGGACTAGCGGGTACTACGAGCAGTACTTC

V: TRBV6-2/TRBV6-3
D: TRBD2
J: TRBJ2-1
size: NA
CDR3: CASRKTSGRPPYNEQFF
DNA: TGTGCCAGCAGGAAGACTAGCGGGAGGCCCCCTTACAATGAGCAGTTCTTC

V: TRBV4-1
D: TRBD2
J: TRBJ2-7
size: few
CDR3: CASRPGLAGSNEQYF
DNA: TGCGCCAGCAGACCGGGACTAGCGGGATCCAACGAGCAGTACTTC

V: TRBV12-3/TRBV12-4
D: NA
J: TRBJ1-5
size: many
CDR3: CASSFTGASQPQHF
DNA: TGTGCCAGCAGTTTCACGGGGGCAAGTCAGCCCCAGCATTTT

V: TRBV5-1
D: NA
J: TRBJ2-1
size: many
CDR3: CASSLLNAEQFF
DNA: TGCGCCAGCAGCCTGCTCAACGCCGAGCAGTTCTTC

V: TRBV11-2
D: NA
J: TRBJ2-3
size: few
CDR3: CASRSLAEGFTDTQYF
DNA: TGTGCCAGCAGAAGCTTAGCGGAGGGCTTCACAGATACGCAGTATTTT

V: TRBV7-2
D: NA
J: TRBJ2-7
size: few
CDR3: CASSPTGITYEQYF
DNA: TGTGCCAGCAGTCCGACAGGTATAACCTACGAGCAGTACTTC

V: TRBV12-3/TRBV12-4
D: NA
J: TRBJ1-2
size: many
CDR3: CASSYRTLNYGYTF
DNA: TGTGCCAGCAGTTACAGGACATTAAACTATGGCTACACCTTC

V: TRBV7-6
D: TRBD2
J: TRBJ2-6
size: NA
CDR3: CASSLSDGGAGANVLTF
DNA: TGTGCCAGCAGCTTAAGCGATGGGGGGGCTGGGGCCAACGTCCTGACTTTC

V: TRBV12-3/TRBV12-4
D: TRBD1
J: TRBJ1-1
size: few
CDR3: CASSPGTGRGEAFF
DNA: TGTGCCAGCAGTCCGGGGACAGGGCGGGGCGAAGCTTTCTTT

V: TRBV29-1
D: TRBD2
J: TRBJ2-2
size: NA
CDR3: CSVGYGRSGTGELFF
DNA: TGCAGCGTTGGGTACGGGAGGTCGGGCACCGGGGAGCTGTTTTTT

V: TRBV3-1
D: NA
J: TRBJ2-6
size: NA
CDR3: CASTPGPIPGANVLTF
DNA: TGTGCCAGCACCCCGGGACCCATCCCTGGGGCCAACGTCCTGACTTTC

V: TRBV29-1
D: TRBD2
J: TRBJ2-1
size: many
CDR3: CSVQAGVDEQFF
DNA: TGCAGCGTCCAAGCGGGAGTGGATGAGCAGTTCTTC

V: TRBV7-2
D: NA
J: TRBJ1-1
size: many
CDR3: CASSLGYGMNTEAFF
DNA: TGTGCCAGCAGCTTAGGTTACGGAATGAACACTGAAGCTTTCTTT

V: TRBV5-1
D: NA
J: TRBJ2-2
size: many
CDR3: CASRVTGELFF
DNA: TGCGCCAGCAGGGTCACCGGGGAGCTGTTTTTT

V: TRBV28
D: TRBD2
J: TRBJ2-7
size: few
CDR3: CASRESIGTSGRSPYEQYF
DNA: TGTGCCAGCAGGGAATCGATCGGGACTAGCGGGAGGTCCCCCTACGAGCAGTACTTC

V: TRBV4-3
D: NA
J: TRBJ2-2
size: many
CDR3: CASSQDAFSGVGELFF
DNA: TGCGCCAGCAGCCAAGATGCGTTTAGTGGCGTCGGGGAGCTGTTTTTT

V: TRBV29-1
D: NA
J: TRBJ2-7
size: many
CDR3: CSVEVAYEQYF
DNA: TGCAGCGTTGAAGTGGCCTACGAGCAGTACTTC

V: TRBV12-3/TRBV12-4
D: TRBD1
J: TRBJ2-1
size: many
CDR3: CASSSTGASYNEQFF
DNA: TGTGCCAGCAGTTCCACAGGGGCTTCCTACAATGAGCAGTTCTTC

V: TRBV24-1
D: NA
J: TRBJ2-3
size: many
CDR3: CATSVGRRDTQYF
DNA: TGTGCCACCAGTGTCGGTCGTCGAGATACGCAGTATTTT

V: TRBV20-1
D: NA
J: TRBJ1-4
size: many
CDR3: CSARDEDPNEKLFF
DNA: TGCAGTGCTAGAGATGAGGACCCTAATGAAAAACTGTTTTTT

V: TRBV12-3/TRBV12-4
D: NA
J: TRBJ2-5
size: many
CDR3: CASSFGGQETQYF
DNA: TGTGCCAGCAGTTTTGGGGGTCAAGAGACCCAGTACTTC

V: TRBV4-3
D: TRBD2
J: TRBJ2-2
size: many
CDR3: CASSQGGLGPRTGELFF
DNA: TGCGCCAGCAGCCAAGGCGGACTAGGCCCACGTACTGGGGAGCTGTTTTTT

V: TRBV4-1
D: NA
J: TRBJ1-1
size: many
CDR3: CASSRVGENTEAFF
DNA: TGCGCCAGCAGCCGGGTTGGGGAGAACACTGAAGCTTTCTTT

V: TRBV29-1
D: NA
J: TRBJ2-5
size: many
CDR3: CSVEDRWLVWSQEETQYF
DNA: TGCAGCGTTGAAGATCGCTGGTTGGTGTGGAGCCAAGAAGAGACCCAGTACTTC

V: TRBV5-1
D: TRBD2
J: TRBJ2-1
size: many
CDR3: CASSSGSGTSGYNEQFF
DNA: TGCGCCAGCAGCTCAGGATCCGGGACTAGCGGATACAATGAGCAGTTCTTC

V: TRBV12-3/TRBV12-4
D: TRBD1
J: TRBJ1-2
size: many
CDR3: CASSRDRGGGYTF
DNA: TGTGCCAGCTCAAGGGACAGGGGGGGGGGCTACACCTTC

V: TRBV4-2
D: TRBD2
J: TRBJ2-1
size: many
CDR3: CASSLVAGEHNEQFF
DNA: TGTGCCAGCAGCCTAGTGGCGGGAGAACACAATGAGCAGTTCTTC

V: TRBV20-1
D: NA
J: TRBJ2-1
size: many
CDR3: CSARRMGSSYNEQFF
DNA: TGCAGTGCTAGACGAATGGGGAGCTCCTACAATGAGCAGTTCTTC

V: TRBV27
D: NA
J: TRBJ2-2
size: NA
CDR3: CASSFGPGDRTGELFF
DNA: TGTGCCAGCAGTTTTGGGCCGGGAGACCGTACCGGGGAGCTGTTTTTT

V: TRBV11-3
D: NA
J: TRBJ2-3
size: NA
CDR3: CASSLETYRDSPYF
DNA: TGTGCCAGCAGCTTAGAAACATACCGGGATTCCCCGTATTTT

V: TRBV7-6
D: NA
J: TRBJ1-1
size: NA
CDR3: CASSLSGETEAFF
DNA: TGTGCCAGCAGCTTATCCGGGGAAACTGAAGCTTTCTTT

V: TRBV29-1
D: NA
J: TRBJ2-1
size: many
CDR3: CSVPSGHNEQFF
DNA: TGCAGCGTTCCATCCGGCCACAATGAGCAGTTCTTC

V: TRBV18
D: NA
J: TRBJ2-1
size: many
CDR3: CASSPVWTGDLAGDGEQFF
DNA: TGTGCCAGCTCACCCGTCTGGACAGGGGATTTAGCGGGAGACGGTGAGCAGTTCTTC